Reported below is one T cell receptor beta chain. Antigen specificity is unknown. This sample is part of a study of T cells in Graves' hyperthyroidism and ophthalmopathy. Germline V gene sequence: CDR1 SSHAT, CDR2 FNYEAQ (reference sequence). Trimming removed 5 bases from V and 10 bases from J, with 24 bases in between. The CDR3 covers 16 residues. The authors deemed Graves' hyperthyroidism stable absent ophthalmopathy progression within 18 months. Amplified TCR beta CDR3 regions derived from RNA transcripts. In the first-round RT-PCR of the TCR CDR3, the HTBI primer set was used. Each CDR3 protein gets one entry after TCRdb re-called the multiplex PCR reads with MiXCR. The table records some 500,000 distinct CDR3 sequences, approximately 14% of them present only once. Points from the study as a whole: Model-based prediction identified ophthalmopathy a median 6.5 months prior to its onset. Clonotypes that were expanded in thyroid above 0.001 mostly appeared in blood too.

Sequenced material: blood. The J gene is TRBJ2-1, the V gene TRBV7-7; tentatively, D is TRBD2 (6 bases). The clonotype comes from a woman under 30 with Graves' hyperthyroidism. CDR3 bases: TGTGCCAGCAGCACAAATCCGGGGGACCCGCCTTTAGAGCAGTTCTTC. This sequence encodes CASSTNPGDPPLEQFF.